This T cell receptor (beta chain) was captured by sequencing in a study of T-cell memory formation after mild COVID-19. Study-wide points: The study detected some responding clones in pre-infection memory, suggesting cross-reactive memory joined.

This clonotype was counted between two and nine times. The antigen remains undetermined. TCRdb used MiXCR to reprocess the 5' RACE reads, holding one entry per CDR3 protein. The sample has a few hundred thousand distinct CDR3 sequences, around 8% seen once; the top ten hold approximately 23%. The CDR3 spans 11 residues. Germline CDR1 reads DFQATT; CDR2 reads SNEGSKA (reference sequence). Trimming shortened V by 4 bases and J by 4 bases, and 7 bases separated the two germline ends. The sequence came from a young man who had mild COVID-19 (a few samples of this study predate the infection). Cell type and time point are not known. V gene TRBV20-1 combines with J gene TRBJ1-1; unclear D gene. Input material: PBMCs or a T cell subset sorted from them (not recorded which). The CDR3 DNA is TGCAGTGCTATAATGGGCACTGAAGCTTTCTTT. Translating gives CSAIMGTEAFF.